This entry is about one TCR beta chain. Amplification started from genomic DNA. The TCR beta CDR3 region was amplified using 30 forward and 13 reverse primers. TCRdb redid the calling of the multiplex PCR reads with MiXCR, one entry per CDR3 protein. The sample has about 270,000 distinct CDR3 sequences; approximately 50% are singletons. This entry comes from a study of type 1 and type 2 diabetes patients. Turning to the study itself: Donors were type 1 diabetes, type 2 diabetes, or nondiabetic controls.

The germline V gene encodes CDR1 MDHEN and CDR2 SYDVKM. V lost 6 bases and J lost 4; bases outside the gene matches: 8. This CDR3 contains 15 residues. The chain recombines TRBV28 with TRBJ1-4; 7 bases agree with TRBD1. This receptor was identified in a man aged 18-30 years with type 2 diabetes. Sequencing input: peripheral blood mononuclear cells (PBMCs). The CDR3 loop reads CASSTQGQFNEKLFF. The CDR3 DNA sequence: TGTGCCAGCAGCACCCAGGGACAGTTTAATGAAAAACTGTTTTTT.